This T cell receptor beta chain was recorded in a study of T cells in Graves' hyperthyroidism and ophthalmopathy. Study-level findings and limits: Blood held most thyroid clonotypes expanded above 0.001 frequency. In the analysis, a 13 V-J model separated ophthalmopathy from stable hyperthyroidism. Ophthalmopathy was model-predicted a median roughly 6.2 months pre-onset.

TCR beta CDR3 regions were amplified from RNA. RT-PCR in the first round (using the HTBI primer set) targeted the TCR CDR3. TCRdb redid the calling of the multiplex PCR reads with MiXCR, one entry per CDR3 protein. The table lists around 340,000 distinct CDR3 sequences, about 21% of them singletons. This clonotype was detected only a few times. What it recognizes is unknown. V lost 1 base and J lost 4; bases outside the gene matches: 8. The CDR3 is made up of 16 amino acids. Germline CDR1 reads LGHDT; CDR2 reads YNNKEL (reference sequence). This chain connects TRBV3-1 to TRBJ2-7; 9 bases are shared with TRBD2. This TCR was recovered from a woman between 45 and 60 years old with Graves' hyperthyroidism. The sample comprised blood. CDR3 DNA sequence: TGTGCCAGCAGCCAAGTCGGGGCAGCGGGGGGTTACGAGCAGTACTTC. Translating gives CASSQVGAAGGYEQYF.